This T cell receptor (beta chain) emerged from a study of molecular identifiers for immune sequencing clone quantification. Overall study context: With replicates, the RNA of approximately 22,000 or 94,000 naive CD8 cells was split five ways and four were sequenced.

About this clonotype itself: A read error may be the cause here, since a much bigger clone is one base away.

From around 18,000 to 910,000 sorted cells, naive CD8 libraries were generated with 10%, 30% or 50% RNA. TCR libraries were built in bulk with a published protocol and specific TCR primers. TCRdb recomputed calls from the PCR reads with MiXCR, one row per CDR3 protein. Of some 100,000 distinct CDR3 sequences listed, 36% are singletons. Per germline, CDR1 SQVTM and CDR2 ANQGSEA. This CDR3 has 17 residues. Trimming stripped 4 bases from V and 4 bases from J, with 22 bases between. The TCR was taken from a human donor in good health. Some libraries in this study had Jurkat cell RNA spiked in. The genes are TRBV29-1 and TRBJ2-2; D may be TRBD1 (6 bases). The sample was naive CD8+ T cells from blood, with Jurkat cell RNA spiked in. Documented subset: FACS-sorted CD8+CD4-CCR7+CD45RA+ naive T cells. CDR3 in DNA: TGCAGCGTTGGGGGGCATGACTCTGTTCCTGGCACCGGGGAGCTGTTTTTT. This gives the protein CSVGGHDSVPGTGELFF.